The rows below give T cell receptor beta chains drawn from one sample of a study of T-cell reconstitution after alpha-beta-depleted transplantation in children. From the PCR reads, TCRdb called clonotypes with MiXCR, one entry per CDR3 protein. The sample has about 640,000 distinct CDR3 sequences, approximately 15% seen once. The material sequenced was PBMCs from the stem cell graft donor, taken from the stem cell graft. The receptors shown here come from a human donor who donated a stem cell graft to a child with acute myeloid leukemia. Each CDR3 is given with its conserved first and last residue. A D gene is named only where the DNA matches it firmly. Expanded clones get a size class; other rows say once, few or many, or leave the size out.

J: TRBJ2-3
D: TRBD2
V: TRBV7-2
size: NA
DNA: TGTGCCAGCAGCTCTGGGAGGGGACTCGTCACAGATACGCAGTATTTT
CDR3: CASSSGRGLVTDTQYF

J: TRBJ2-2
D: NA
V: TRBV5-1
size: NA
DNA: TGCGCCAGCAGCATCGGGACGGTGAACACCGGGGAGCTGTTTTTT
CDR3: CASSIGTVNTGELFF

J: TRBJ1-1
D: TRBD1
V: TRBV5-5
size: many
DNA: TGTGCCAGCACCCCAGGGGCAGGGGGCCACACTGAAGCTTTCTTT
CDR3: CASTPGAGGHTEAFF

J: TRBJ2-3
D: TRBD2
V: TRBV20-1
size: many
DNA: TGCAGTGCTGGGAGCGGGGATTCCACACATACGCAGTATTTT
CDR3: CSAGSGDSTHTQYF

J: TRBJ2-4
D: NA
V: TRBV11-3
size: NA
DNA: TGTGCCAGCAGCCCCCGTCCCGGGACCAAAAACATTCAGTACTTC
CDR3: CASSPRPGTKNIQYF

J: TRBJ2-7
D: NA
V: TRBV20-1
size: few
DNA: TGCAGTGCTATAGGTAGGAGGTCCTACGAGCAGTACTTC
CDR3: CSAIGRRSYEQYF

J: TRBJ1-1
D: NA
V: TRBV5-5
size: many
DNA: TGTGCCAGCACCCATATGGCCCAAGGTCCCAACCCAACAGCTTTCTTT
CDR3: CASTHMAQGPNPTAFF

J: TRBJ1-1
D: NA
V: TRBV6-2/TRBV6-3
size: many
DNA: TGTGCCAGCAGCTCCGACAGTGTGACTGAAGCTTTCTTT
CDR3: CASSSDSVTEAFF

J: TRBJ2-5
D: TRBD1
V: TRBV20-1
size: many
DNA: TGCAGTGCTAGAGGGCGACAGGGGTCCCGACAAGAGACCCAGTACTTC
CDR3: CSARGRQGSRQETQYF

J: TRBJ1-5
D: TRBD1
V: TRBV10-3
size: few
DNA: TGTGCCATCAGTCCAGGGGGGGTGTATGACAATCAGCCCCAGCATTTT
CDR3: CAISPGGVYDNQPQHF

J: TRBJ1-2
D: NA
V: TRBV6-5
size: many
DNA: TGTGCCAGCAGTTACAGGGAGAAGGGCTATGGCTACACCTTC
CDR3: CASSYREKGYGYTF

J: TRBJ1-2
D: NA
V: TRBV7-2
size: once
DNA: TGTGCCAGCAGCCCCCCCCCAGGGGCCTACACCTTC
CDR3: CASSPPPGAYTF

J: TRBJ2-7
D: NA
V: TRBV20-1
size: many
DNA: TGCAGTGCTAGCGTGTCTAGCGAGTGGGACGAGCAGTACTTC
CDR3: CSASVSSEWDEQYF

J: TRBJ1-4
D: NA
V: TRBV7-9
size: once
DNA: TGTGCCAGCAGCCTCGACAGTCAGGCTGAAAAACTGTTTTTT
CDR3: CASSLDSQAEKLFF

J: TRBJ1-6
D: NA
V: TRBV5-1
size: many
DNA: TGCGCCAGCAGCTTGGATCACATTACGAATAATTCACCCCTCCACTTT
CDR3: CASSLDHITNNSPLHF